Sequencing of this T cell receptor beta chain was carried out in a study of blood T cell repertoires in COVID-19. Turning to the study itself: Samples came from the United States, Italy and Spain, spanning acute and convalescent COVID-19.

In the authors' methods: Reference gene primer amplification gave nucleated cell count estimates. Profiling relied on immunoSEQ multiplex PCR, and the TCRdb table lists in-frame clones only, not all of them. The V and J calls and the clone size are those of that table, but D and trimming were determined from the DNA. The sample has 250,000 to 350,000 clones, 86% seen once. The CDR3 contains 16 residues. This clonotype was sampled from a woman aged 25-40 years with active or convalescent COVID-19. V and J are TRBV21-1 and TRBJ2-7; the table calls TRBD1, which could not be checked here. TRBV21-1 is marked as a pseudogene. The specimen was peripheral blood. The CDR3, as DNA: TGTGCCAGCAGCAAAGCCCTCGCGCCAGGGTCATTCGAGCAGTACTTC. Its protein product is CASSKALAPGSFEQYF.